The source of this T cell receptor beta chain is a study of T-cell memory formation after mild COVID-19. Study overall: Largely, TCR clusters stayed within a single donor. Study-wide results and caveats: That cross-reactive memory joined was suggested by some responding clones appearing in pre-infection memory. Most CD4+ clones that shrank were in CM and EM, while CD8+ ones turned up in EMRA.

The TCR alpha and TCR beta cDNA libraries, bearing sample barcodes and UMIs, were generated by 5'RACE using constant-segment primers. TCRdb re-derived calls from the 5' RACE reads in MiXCR, one entry per CDR3 protein. The data hold under 650,000 distinct CDR3 sequences, with roughly 18% observed a single time. After removal of 5 bases from V and 1 base from J, the junction contained 0 bases not matched to a gene. The CDR3 spans 14 residues. This clonotype was seen at least ten times. Its antigen is unknown. The J gene is TRBJ1-5, the V gene TRBV12-3 or TRBV12-4; TRBD1 matches 9 bases. The receptor's source is an adult woman who had mild COVID-19 (a few samples of this study predate the infection). Cell type and time point are not known. The sample consisted of PBMCs or a T cell subset sorted from them (not recorded which). For the CDR3, the DNA is TGTGCCAGCAGTGGACAGGGGAGCAATCAGCCCCAGCATTTT. Residues: CASSGQGSNQPQHF.